The 21 T cell receptor beta chains presented below share a single source sample, sequenced in a study of cytomegalovirus exposure and HLA in healthy donors (dated by TCRdb to about 2017). Receptor amplification or capture employed the immunoSEQ multiplex PCR assay. The multiplex PCR relied on a mix of 60 forward primers for TCR Vbeta segments and 13 reverse primers for TCR Jbeta segments. TCRdb's version of the immuneACCESS table is confined to in-frame rearrangements and falls short of the full clone set. An unresolved V gene accounts for under half of the shortfall where checked; the remainder is of unknown origin. A total of about 120,000 clones appear in this sample, about 85% of them only once. Together, the top ten hold approximately 0.22% of the sample. Sequenced input: PBMCs. The receptors were gathered from a man in his forties or fifties in good health and CMV-seronegative.

V and J are TRBV4-1 and TRBJ2-3; no definite D call. CDR3 length: 14 amino acids. V was cut by 3 bases and J by 2 bases, with 9 bases left in between. Germline V lookup: CDR1 MGHRA, CDR2 YSYEKL. In DNA, the CDR3 is TGCGCCAGCAGCCAGTGGGCTACCACAGATACGCAGTATTTT. Translated, it gives CASSQWATTDTQYF.

This clone was detected only a few times. CDR3 sequence reads: CASSQVGILGEKLFF. CDR3 nucleotides: TGTGCCAGCAGCCAGGTCGGGATCTTGGGGGAAAAACTGTTTTTT. V usage is TRBV14 and J usage is TRBJ1-4, with D hard to call. The V end was cut by 3 bases, the J end by 8 bases, with 16 bases between. This CDR3 is 15 amino acids long. Germline V lookup: CDR1 SGHDN, CDR2 FVKESK.

Notes on this clone: The junction departs from germline at one end; a sequencing error may be responsible. The rearrangement joins TRBV9 to TRBJ2-7; D unclear. Per the germline V gene, CDR1 is SGDLS and CDR2 is YYNGEE. The CDR3 has 16 residues. The DNA for the CDR3 is TGTGCCGGCAGCGTAGGCGGAAAGGCTGCCACCGGGGAGCAGTACTTC. As protein: CAGSVGGKAATGEQYF.

The CDR3 DNA reads TGTGCCAGTAGTCAGGGGAACACTGAAGCTTTCTTT. It translates to CASSQGNTEAFF. The V call is TRBV19, the J call TRBJ1-1; the D gene is possibly TRBD1 (5 bases). The CDR3 is 12 amino acids. V was clipped by 5 bases and J by 1 base, with 5 bases between them. The germline CDR1 and CDR2 sequences are LNHDA and SQIVND (reference sequence).

The chain combines TRBV7-2 with TRBJ2-7; D call uncertain. Germline V gene lookup returns CDR1 SGHTA and CDR2 FQGNSA. V shed 5 bases and J shed 3 bases, with 8 bases lying between them. This CDR3 has 12 residues. CDR3 sequence (DNA): TGTGCCAGCAGCACACAGCACTACGAGCAGTACTTC. Its translation is CASSTQHYEQYF.

The J gene is TRBJ2-1, the V gene TRBV5-1, with 14 nucleotides matching TRBD2. CDR1 is SGHRS and CDR2 is YFSETQ in the germline V gene. Germline trimming cut 4 bases from V and 6 bases from J; bases unmatched to any gene: 6. The CDR3 spans 16 residues. This chain's CDR3 is CASSPGTSGGLNEQFF. In DNA form, the CDR3 reads TGCGCCAGCAGCCCCGGGACTAGCGGGGGACTCAATGAGCAGTTCTTC.

This clone was observed once. J is TRBJ2-3 and V is TRBV4-1; 9 positions match TRBD2. The germline V gene has CDR1 MGHRA and CDR2 YSYEKL. The CDR3 has 17 residues. V trimming: 1 base; J trimming: 0 bases; junction bases outside the gene matches: 5. DNA for the CDR3: TGCGCCAGCAGCCAAGGGAGGCGGGGGGGCAGCACAGATACGCAGTATTTT. This gives the protein CASSQGRRGGSTDTQYF.

The chain links TRBV7-2 to TRBJ2-2; 11 positions agree with TRBD2. The length of the CDR3 is 16 residues. CDR1 and CDR2 from the germline V gene are SGHTA and FQGNSA. V lost 11 bases to trimming and J lost 0 bases; unmatched junction nucleotides: 8. CDR3: CACTVAGGPNTGELFF. The CDR3 DNA reads as TGTGCCTGCACCGTAGCGGGAGGGCCGAACACCGGGGAGCTGTTTTTT.

The chain is built from TRBV2 and TRBJ2-5; the match to TRBD2 covers 8 bases. Looked up from germline, CDR1 is SNHLY and CDR2 is FYNNEI. The CDR3 has 15 amino acids. The ends lost 9 bases at V and 5 bases at J; junction bases unmatched: 14. The CDR3 sequence: CARTATGLAEETQYF. CDR3 DNA sequence: TGTGCCAGAACTGCTACCGGACTAGCAGAGGAGACCCAGTACTTC.

The rearrangement joins TRBV18 to TRBJ2-6; D ambiguous. This CDR3 region has 15 residues. The germline V and J ends were trimmed by 3 bases and 4 bases, with 10 bases remaining between them. Per germline, CDR1 KGHSH and CDR2 LQKENI. The CDR3 nucleotides read TGTGCCAGCTCACCCGAGTTCTCGGGGGCCAACGTCCTGACTTTC. It yields the protein CASSPEFSGANVLTF.

The chain uses TRBV6-6 and TRBJ2-7; possibly TRBD1 for D (6 bases). From germline, CDR1 is MNHNY and CDR2 SVGAGI (reference sequence). CDR3 length: 14 amino acids. Trimming removed 7 bases at V and 2 bases at J, with 15 bases between. CDR3 bases: TGTGCCAGCAAAAAAGGGGCAGGGGCCTACGAGCAGTACTTC. Translated, it gives CASKKGAGAYEQYF.

The genes are TRBV6-6 and TRBJ1-5; 10 nucleotides agree with TRBD1. The J segment lost 5 bases and the V segment lost 9 bases, leaving 4 bases of the junction unmatched. The V gene's germline CDR1 is MNHNY and CDR2 SVGAGI (reference sequence). The CDR3 has 13 amino acids. The DNA for the CDR3 is TGTGCCAGTAGGACAGGGGGTTATCAGCCCCAGCATTTT. The encoded protein is CASRTGGYQPQHF.

This chain uses TRBV7-3 with TRBJ1-3, with a tentative D call TRBD1 (5 bases). Germline CDR1 and CDR2: SGHTA and FQGTGA. The CDR3 is made up of 15 amino acids. Trimming removed 5 bases at V and 2 bases at J, with 13 bases between. The CDR3 nucleotides are TGTGCCAGCAGCCCCCGCGGGGGAGCTGGAAACACCATATATTTT. This gives the protein CASSPRGGAGNTIYF.

This clone was detected only a few times. The CDR3 nucleotides read TGTGCCAGCAGTGGTTTCGTACAGGGGACTAATGAAAAACTGTTTTTT. It yields the protein CASSGFVQGTNEKLFF. This chain joins TRBV25-1 and TRBJ1-4; 7 positions agree with TRBD1. The CDR3 contains 16 residues. V lost 4 bases and J lost 2; bases outside the gene matches: 7. The V gene's germline CDR1 is MGHDK and CDR2 SYGVNS.

There are a few counts of this clone. This chain links TRBV10-3 with TRBJ2-7; 7 nucleotides agree with TRBD1. This CDR3 region has 13 residues. The V and J ends lost 3 bases and 4 bases, in that order; junction bases with no gene match: 3. Germline assignment: CDR1 ENHRY and CDR2 SYGVKD. The CDR3 coding sequence is TGTGCCATCAGTGACCAGGGGGTTTACGAGCAGTACTTC. It translates to CAISDQGVYEQYF.

The chain recombines TRBV11-2 with TRBJ1-3, with 7 bases aligning to TRBD1. The ends lost 8 bases at V and 3 bases at J; junction bases unmatched: 4. Per germline, CDR1 SGHAT and CDR2 FQNNGV. The CDR3 extends over 13 amino acids. The DNA of the CDR3 is TGTGCCAGCGGTACAGGGGTTGGAAACACCATATATTTT. Protein: CASGTGVGNTIYF.

CDR3 amino acids: CASSPGGDPDTGELFF. The CDR3 nucleotides are TGCGCCAGCAGCCCCGGGGGGGATCCTGACACCGGGGAGCTGTTTTTT. V usage is TRBV5-1 and J usage is TRBJ2-2; 8 positions agree with TRBD2. The CDR3 is made up of 16 amino acids. CDR1 SGHRS and CDR2 YFSETQ come from the germline V gene. V lost 4 bases to trimming and J lost 3 bases; unmatched junction nucleotides: 8.

V is TRBV30 and J is TRBJ1-1; 9 nucleotides align to TRBD1. The junction had 9 bases not matched to a gene; V was cut back by 6 bases and J by 4 bases. Germline CDR1 and CDR2: GTSNPN and SVGIG (reference sequence). This CDR3 spans 14 amino acids. The CDR3 region is CACPTGGVGTEAFF. CDR3 in DNA: TGTGCCTGCCCGACAGGGGGAGTAGGCACTGAAGCTTTCTTT.

This chain uses TRBV30 with TRBJ1-2; tentatively, D is TRBD1 (6 bases). This CDR3 spans 12 amino acids. V lost 2 bases to trimming and J lost 7 bases, with 11 bases between them. Germline CDR1 reads GTSNPN; CDR2 reads SVGIG (reference sequence). CDR3 loop: CAWSTRGGGYTF. The CDR3 DNA reads TGTGCCTGGAGTACACGAGGGGGTGGCTACACCTTC.

The chain joins TRBV10-3 to TRBJ1-2; D ambiguous. Germline CDR1 ENHRY, CDR2 SYGVKD. Trimming stripped 4 bases from V and 8 bases from J, with 17 bases between. The CDR3 spans 14 residues. This chain's CDR3 is CAISAGDSIVGYTF. CDR3 DNA: TGTGCCATCAGTGCCGGGGATAGCATAGTCGGCTACACCTTC.

This clone was seen a single time. The genes are TRBV29-1 and TRBJ1-1; 8 bases map to TRBD1. Losses at the gene ends were 6 bases for V and 6 bases for J; bases not matched to a gene: 9. Germline V lookup: CDR1 SQVTM, CDR2 ANQGSEA. This CDR3 contains 13 residues. The CDR3 is CSVAGGAGAEAFF. Here the CDR3 DNA reads TGCAGCGTCGCAGGGGGCGCGGGCGCTGAAGCTTTCTTT. Using reference TRBV29-1 and TRBJ1-1 for the parts outside the CDR3, the full variable domain is SAVISQKPSRDICQRGTSLTIQCQVDSQVTMMFWYRQQPGQSLTLIATANQGSEATYESGFVIDKFPISRPNLTFSTLTVSNMSPEDSSIYLCSVAGGAGAEAFFGQGTRLTVV.